The source of this T cell receptor (beta chain) is a study of blood T cell repertoires in COVID-19. Looking at the study overall: Acute-phase and convalescent COVID-19 samples originated in the United States, Italy and Spain. Sample material is recorded as cDNA or gDNA derived from T cells, B-cell-depleted T cells, or PBMCs.

Seattle patient enrollment occurred during active infection, with longitudinal follow-up thereafter. Original processing methods: Estimates of nucleated cell counts were drawn from the amplification of reference gene primers. The protocol was immunoSEQ multiplex PCR, while the TCRdb copy is restricted to in-frame clones and leaves out a portion. Clone size and the V and J calls come from that table; the DNA yielded D and trimming. The sample lists around 150,000 clones, approximately 93% seen once, with roughly 1.9% in the top ten. Sequencing used peripheral blood. This receptor was identified in a woman aged 55-69 years with COVID-19, enrolled during active disease.

The CDR3 reads CASSYDRLYEQYF. CDR3 in DNA: TGTGCCAGCAGTTACGACAGGCTCTACGAGCAGTACTTC. V usage is TRBV6-5 and J usage is TRBJ2-7; D perhaps matches TRBD1 (6 bases). CDR3 size: 13 residues. Germline V gene lookup returns CDR1 MNHEY and CDR2 SVGAGI. Trimming pared 2 bases from V and 3 bases from J, leaving 8 bases between.